This TCR beta chain comes out of a study of blood T cells in healthy people across ages (dated by TCRdb to 2015 to 2017). At the level of the whole study: In model experiments, roughly one uniquely barcoded TCR beta cDNA molecule per two T cells was captured by template switching. To track age-related changes in TCR beta repertoire diversity, the study relied on deep sequencing normalized with unique cDNA molecular identifiers. Donors were grouped into four age groups: young (average approximately 15 years), middle-aged (39), aged (approximately 58) and long-lived (around 80). Donors of different ages were randomly distributed across sequencing lanes to avoid experimental bias. The study analyzed two additional independent replicas of 1 million unique cDNA reads from the same blood draw for two donors, one aged 18 to 29 and one aged 80 or older.

The library came from 5' RACE. The reads were generated on an Illumina HiSeq 2500. A second PCR of about 7 to 12 cycles was run with a J-beta primer mix and a sample-barcoded 5' primer. A unique molecular identifier was introduced onto each TCR beta cDNA molecule by a template-switch 5' adaptor carrying 12 random nucleotides. At least 2.5 million CDR3-containing paired-end reads were obtained from each sample. All of the RNA was converted into first-strand cDNA using the Mint cDNA synthesis kit, with a TRBC-specific oligonucleotide serving as the primer. After uracil-DNA glycosylase treatment, a first 18-cycle PCR used universal primers M1SS and BC2_uni_R on all cDNA. The authors' pipeline ran thus. Normalization of each sample was performed by random selection of 1 million high-quality reads, each carrying a distinct molecular identifier. Instead of being binned into consensus sequences, reads with shared molecular identifiers were discarded. MiTCR, with a Q25 quality threshold and the strictest error-elimination algorithm, was used for CDR3 identification, clonotype clustering and error correction. A nonparametric unseen species model with Euler transformation was used to estimate a lower bound on total TCR beta diversity. TCRdb cleaned the public reads at Q25 with fastp, built clones with MiXCR and kept in-frame beta chains. Rows with a matching CDR3 protein are joined into one entry that keeps the most common DNA and genes. These V and J calls rely on TCRdb rather than the paper's analysis. The sample profile shows around 650,000 distinct CDR3 sequences; roughly 30% of them were found once. Together, the top ten hold roughly 15% of the sample.

The germline V gene (reference sequence) provides CDR1 DFQATT and CDR2 SNEGSKA. Reading from cysteine to phenylalanine, the CDR3 counts 14 amino acids. Just the 42-base CDR3 DNA is kept, in frame starting at base 1. Findings and caveats that apply to the study as a whole: Conclusive comparison of naive and antigen-experienced compartments was prevented by the profiling of bulk unsorted PBMCs. Because donor CMV infection status was unknown, age-related changes in expanded clonotypes were potentially confounded. As age increased, observed TCR beta diversity per million T cells dropped in a roughly linear way, and a significant reduction was already evident by age 40. A strong correlation was found between observed TCR beta diversity and the percentage of naive T cells measured by flow cytometry. Total diversity estimates from one million sequenced T cells were considered lower bounds and underestimates. Compared with the aged group, the long-lived group had more naive CD4+ T cells, fewer expanded clones and increased TCR diversity, suggesting age selection.

The donors were around 39 Caucasian individuals from Russia, aged about 6 to 100 years, who were systemically healthy. Each donor gave 8 to 10 milliliters of peripheral blood, drawn into EDTA-treated Vacutainer tubes. PBMCs were isolated by Ficoll-Paque density-gradient centrifugation, with at least 7 million obtained per sample. Total RNA was extracted from PBMCs with Trizol reagent, with at least 6 micrograms obtained per sample. Naive CD45RAhigh/CD27high T cell percentages were measured by flow cytometry on a PBMC aliquot from every donor. With respect to this clonotype: The antigen this receptor binds is unknown. Mismatch with germline at one junction end may stem from a read error.

Recombination linked TRBV20-1 to TRBJ2-1, with 7 bases in between that match TRBD1. The sequence derives from a woman older than 75 in good health. Donor details come from another sample of the same person, matched by shared clones. Sequencing was carried out using blood. The nucleotides are TGCAGTGCAGACGGGACAGCCTCCTACAATGAGCAGTACTTT. This codes for CSADGTASYNEQYF.